Here is one T cell receptor (beta chain) with its context. The CDR3 totals 13 residues. V shed 3 bases, J shed 4 bases, and the junction held 2 bases outside the gene matches. Per the germline V gene, CDR1 is ENHRY and CDR2 is SYGVKD. This sample stems from a study of T cell repertoires in cytomegalovirus infection. At the level of the study: Signatures in public TCR beta sequences pointed to both CMV infection and matching HLA type.

MiXCR was run by TCRdb on the reads, yielding one entry per CDR3 protein. The sample includes about 130,000 distinct CDR3 sequences, approximately 9.2% of them seen just once. Sample: PBMCs. The receptor was isolated from a human donor in good health (CMV status not recorded). Some clones in this sample may be carry-over from other donors' samples. J is TRBJ1-1 and V is TRBV10-3; TRBD1 matches at 7 bases. The CDR3 protein is CAISEQGSTEAFF. CDR3 nucleotides: TGTGCCATCAGTGAACAGGGGAGCACTGAAGCTTTCTTT.